The clone carrying this TCR beta chain showed up just once. Antigen: not known. Unmatched junction bases numbered 6, after V lost 4 bases and J lost 5 bases. This CDR3 is built from 15 residues. CDR1 is LGHNA, CDR2 YSLEER, per germline. The PCR ran on 60 Vbeta and 13 Jbeta primers. Profiled with immunoSEQ multiplex PCR; TCRdb holds only in-frame clones, not every one. Here the sample spans about 94,000 clones, 75% to 85% being singletons. This record comes from a study of cytomegalovirus exposure and HLA in healthy donors. The wider study: A prior study identified 120 million or so unique TCR beta sequences from about 180 million T cells.

General observations from the study: In vitro checks showed that a few CMV-associated chains really do target CMV antigens. The classifier was said to identify cytomegalovirus status with high specificity and sensitivity.

The TCR originated in a woman in her forties in good health and CMV-seronegative. The rearrangement joins TRBV4-3 to TRBJ2-2, with 8 nucleotides matching TRBD2. The specimen was PBMCs. This chain's CDR3 is CASSPGGRGTGELFF. The CDR3 nucleotides are TGCGCCAGCAGCCCGGGGGGGCGAGGGACCGGGGAGCTGTTTTTT.